This T cell receptor beta chain appears in the sequencing data of a study of response to subunit inactivated influenza vaccine. TCRdb independently ran MiXCR on the RT-PCR reads; one entry per CDR3 protein. Of about 190,000 distinct CDR3 sequences in the sample, over 13% were seen once. V shed 5 bases and J shed 6 bases, with 11 bases lying between them. This CDR3 has 13 amino acids. The germline V gene encodes CDR1 SGHAT and CDR2 FQNNGV. This chain links TRBV11-2 with TRBJ2-1; D is unclear. Material: CD8+ T cells sorted from PBMCs, obtained 4 to 6 days after vaccination. The sequence was collected from a man aged 45-65 years who received an inactivated influenza vaccine. The CDR3: CASSAPLTNEQFF. The CDR3 DNA sequence: TGTGCCAGCAGCGCCCCATTGACCAATGAGCAGTTCTTC.